The 3 T cell receptor beta chains below were found in one sample sequenced in a study of blood T cells in healthy people across ages. Next came a second PCR, run for about 7 to 11 cycles, which used a sample-barcoded 5' primer along with a J-beta primer mix. MiXCR was run by TCRdb on the 5' RACE reads, yielding one entry per CDR3 protein. This table holds around 780,000 distinct CDR3 sequences, 56% found once. The material sequenced was blood. These receptors were obtained from a man aged 35 to 55 in good health.

The J gene is TRBJ2-7, the V gene TRBV6-5; D remains unclear. The length of the CDR3 is 13 residues. Germline loops: CDR1 MNHEY, CDR2 SVGAGI. The ends were cut back, 0 bases at V and 5 bases at J, with 8 bases in the middle. CDR3 loop: CASSYSRSNEQYF. The CDR3 DNA is TGTGCCAGCAGTTACTCACGGAGCAACGAGCAGTACTTC.

V usage is TRBV5-1 and J usage is TRBJ2-1; 8 bases map to TRBD1. The length of the CDR3 is 16 residues. After removal of 3 bases from V and 0 bases from J, the junction contained 5 bases not matched to a gene. CDR1 SGHRS and CDR2 YFSETQ come from the germline V gene. The CDR3 spells CASSSPDRGSYNEQFF. As DNA, the CDR3 is TGCGCCAGCAGCTCACCTGACAGGGGCTCCTACAATGAGCAGTTCTTC.

About this clonotype: At one end, the junction sequence differs from germline, possibly due to a read error. The chain couples TRBV25-1 to TRBJ2-1; 9 bases agree with TRBD1. CDR3 length equals 16 residues. Germline values: CDR1 MGHDK, CDR2 SYGVNS. The CDR3: CASSEIRTGDYNEPFF. In DNA, the CDR3 is TGTGCCAGCAGTGAAATCAGGACAGGGGATTACAATGAGCCGTTCTTC.